Below, 22 T cell receptor beta chains from the same sample are listed, as sequenced in a study of vaccination and CD4 T cells after COVID-19. The Oncomine TCR Beta short-read assay was applied to DNA of cultured CD4+ T cells. In TCRdb, the PCR reads were re-called with MiXCR into one record per CDR3 protein. The table records 17,000 or so distinct CDR3 sequences, roughly two fifths of them present only once. Their recognized antigens are unknown. Described treatment: approximately 10-day PBMC culture with coronavirus spike peptide pools or control peptides (ViraFEST assay). The sample consisted of CD4+ T cells from blood, cultured in vitro. The receptors here all came from a human donor who had recovered from COVID-19.

The rearrangement joins TRBV20-1 to TRBJ2-3, with D perhaps matching TRBD2 (5 bases). Trimming left V 1 base short and J 7 bases short, with 15 bases between. This CDR3 comprises 14 residues. CDR1 DFQATT and CDR2 SNEGSKA come from the germline V gene (reference sequence). CDR3 coding DNA: TGCAGTGCTAGAGGGACTCTGAAGAGAAATACGCAGTATTTT. This gives the protein CSARGTLKRNTQYF.

The genes are TRBV28 and TRBJ1-2; maybe TRBD1 (5 bases). The CDR3 length is 16 residues. The V end lost 6 bases, the J end lost 4 bases, and 21 bases lay between the germline ends. Germline V lookup: CDR1 MDHEN, CDR2 SYDVKM. The CDR3 region has the DNA TGTGCCAGCAGGCTCGAGGGACCCACCATCTCCTATGGCTACACCTTC. Protein sequence: CASRLEGPTISYGYTF.

The chain uses TRBV18 and TRBJ1-5; D not certain. The CDR3 is made up of 13 amino acids. Trimming took 6 bases from V and 10 from J, leaving 16 bases between them. CDR1 is KGHSH, CDR2 LQKENI, per germline. CDR3 loop: CASSPEGRRPQHF. For the CDR3, the DNA is TGTGCCAGCTCGCCGGAGGGCAGAAGACCCCAGCATTTT.

The V and J genes are TRBV20-1 and TRBJ2-1, with D perhaps given as TRBD1 or TRBD2 (5 bases each). V was cut by 5 bases and J by 9 bases, with 17 bases left in between. The CDR3 contains 13 residues. CDR1 is DFQATT, CDR2 SNEGSKA, per germline (reference sequence). The CDR3 region is CSARGLREPEQFF. CDR3 nucleotides: TGCAGTGCTCGGGGCCTTAGGGAACCTGAGCAGTTCTTC.

The rearrangement joins TRBV7-2 to TRBJ2-5, with 11 bases matching TRBD2. The CDR3 length is 16 residues. V shed 3 bases, J shed 5 bases, and the junction held 8 bases outside the gene matches. CDR1 is SGHTA, CDR2 FQGNSA, per germline. CDR3 region: CASSFGLAGGLETQYF. The DNA of the CDR3 is TGTGCCAGCAGCTTCGGCCTAGCGGGAGGCCTGGAGACCCAGTACTTC.

To note about this clonotype: The junction and the germline gene differ at one end; a read error may be behind it. This chain connects TRBV6-1 to TRBJ1-1; possible D gene TRBD1, 6 bases. The CDR3 totals 12 residues. Germline V CDR1 and CDR2: MNHNS, SASEGT. The CDR3: CASSGGGTGAFF. CDR3 DNA: TGTGCCAGCAGTGGAGGGGGGACTGGAGCTTTCTTT.

The J gene is TRBJ1-3, the V gene TRBV19; D is possibly TRBD1 (6 bases). The CDR3 has 14 residues. The V and J ends lost 7 bases and 4 bases respectively, with 14 bases between them. CDR1 is LNHDA and CDR2 is SQIVND in the germline V gene (reference sequence). In DNA form, the CDR3 reads TGTGCCAGTAAACCCACAGGGTCGGGAAACACCATATATTTT. It codes for CASKPTGSGNTIYF.

Worth noting for this clonotype: A junction boundary mismatches the germline segment, possibly from a read error. CDR3 residues: CVSSIGERDEQFF. Here the CDR3 DNA reads TGTGTCAGTAGTATCGGCGAACGCGATGAGCAGTTCTTC. The chain joins TRBV19 to TRBJ2-1; the D is unclear. The CDR3 is 13 residues long. CDR1 and CDR2 from the germline V gene are LNHDA and SQIVND (reference sequence).

A few counts support this clonotype. V gene TRBV2 combines with J gene TRBJ2-4; either TRBD1 or TRBD2 may supply D (5 bases each). Germline CDR1 reads SNHLY; CDR2 reads FYNNEI. V lost 2 bases and J lost 5, with 10 bases in between. The CDR3 has 14 amino acids. The chain's CDR3 is CASSELRGENIQYF. In DNA, the CDR3 is TGTGCCAGCAGTGAATTGAGGGGAGAAAACATTCAGTACTTC.

The V gene is TRBV10-1, the J gene TRBJ2-5; maybe TRBD2 (5 bases). This CDR3 region has 12 residues. CDR1 is WNHNN and CDR2 is SYGVQD in the germline V gene (reference sequence). Trimming pared 4 bases from V and 7 bases from J, leaving 10 bases between. The chain's CDR3 is CASSGPRGTQYF. CDR3 bases: TGCGCCAGCAGTGGGCCCCGGGGGACCCAGTACTTC.

This chain uses TRBV20-1 with TRBJ2-1; TRBD2 agrees at 7 bases. V trimming: 3 bases; J trimming: 5 bases; junction bases outside the gene matches: 7. Germline V gene sequence: CDR1 DFQATT, CDR2 SNEGSKA (reference sequence). This CDR3 has 14 amino acids. CDR3 in DNA: TGCAGTGCTAGGCGCGGGAGCCCGGACAATGAGCAGTTCTTC. Protein: CSARRGSPDNEQFF.

This chain connects TRBV9 to TRBJ1-1, with TRBD1 matching over 9 bases. After removal of 3 bases from V and 4 bases from J, the junction contained 7 bases not matched to a gene. CDR1 is SGDLS and CDR2 is YYNGEE in the germline V gene. The CDR3 loop spans 15 amino acids. The CDR3 DNA reads as TGTGCCAGCAGCGCGTACAGGGGGCAAGGCACTGAAGCTTTCTTT. Translating it yields CASSAYRGQGTEAFF.

This clonotype was seen a few times. The rearrangement joins TRBV6-1 to TRBJ2-1, with 10 bases that match TRBD2. This CDR3 has 15 amino acids. V lost 2 bases and J lost 6; bases outside the gene matches: 4. Germline CDR1 is MNHNS and CDR2 is SASEGT. The CDR3 DNA is TGTGCCAGCAGTGAACTAGCGGGAGTAAGCAATGAGCAGTTCTTC. This sequence encodes CASSELAGVSNEQFF.

This clonotype came up a few times. The chain has TRBV19 and TRBJ1-2; weak D call: TRBD1 (5 bases). CDR1 and CDR2 from the germline V gene are LNHDA and SQIVND (reference sequence). The CDR3 runs to 13 residues. Deletions cut 2 bases from V and 7 bases from J, with 11 bases between. The CDR3 DNA reads TGTGCCAGTAGTATAAGGCATGGGGGTGGCTACACCTTC. It specifies CASSIRHGGGYTF.

The chain links TRBV6-1 to TRBJ2-3; D is undetermined. Trimming left V 4 bases short and J 6 bases short, with 8 bases between. Germline V gene lookup returns CDR1 MNHNS and CDR2 SASEGT. The CDR3 has 12 amino acids. The CDR3 is CASSVVRDTQYF. CDR3 DNA: TGTGCCAGCAGTGTGGTTCGGGATACGCAGTATTTT.

This chain connects TRBV12-3 or TRBV12-4 to TRBJ1-6, with 7 bases fitting TRBD1. The CDR3 has 15 residues. The V segment lost 5 bases and the J segment 7 bases; nucleotides outside the gene matches: 8. The CDR3 DNA reads TGTGCCAGCAGTCTGCAGACAGGGTGGAATTCACCCCTCCACTTT. Its protein is CASSLQTGWNSPLHF.

The V and J genes are TRBV7-6 and TRBJ2-1; 11 bases agree with TRBD2. CDR1 and CDR2 from the germline V gene are SGHVS and FNYEAQ. The CDR3 spans 15 residues. With V trimmed by 2 bases and J by 7 bases, 4 bases remained unmatched. CDR3 sequence (DNA): TGTGCCAGCAGCTTAAGTAGCGGGAGGGCAAATGAGCAGTTCTTC. Translating it yields CASSLSSGRANEQFF.

This clonotype occurred a few times. The V call is TRBV20-1, the J call TRBJ2-7; 7 bases are a match to TRBD2. The CDR3 sequence is 15 residues long. Trimming cost V 6 bases and J 4 bases; bases outside gene matches: 15. Germline V gene data show CDR1 as DFQATT and CDR2 as SNEGSKA (reference sequence). The CDR3 nucleotides read TGCAGTGCGGGGAGGGTGGGAGGAGGTCCGTACGAGCAGTACTTC. Translated: CSAGRVGGGPYEQYF.

This chain uses TRBV10-3 with TRBJ1-1; D remains ambiguous. Trimming left V 6 bases short and J 1 base short, with 12 bases between. The CDR3 length is 14 residues. Germline V lookup: CDR1 ENHRY, CDR2 SYGVKD. CDR3 in DNA: TGTGCCATCAGACCCGGGGTGGGGAACACTGAAGCTTTCTTT. Encoded protein: CAIRPGVGNTEAFF.

This clonotype has more than one count but fewer than ten. The rearrangement uses TRBV10-1 and TRBJ1-6, with a tentative D call TRBD1 (5 bases). Trimming removed 7 bases from V and 7 bases from J, with 14 bases in between. The CDR3 is 14 residues long. In germline, CDR1 is WNHNN, CDR2 SYGVQD (reference sequence). CDR3: CASTKVGANSPLHF. For the CDR3, the DNA is TGCGCCAGCACCAAGGTCGGGGCAAATTCACCCCTCCACTTT.

In this sample, this clonotype turned up a few times. This chain links TRBV19 with TRBJ1-5, with D possibly being TRBD1 (5 bases). The CDR3 is 15 amino acids. V dropped 8 bases and J dropped 0 bases, with 14 bases sitting between them. CDR1 is LNHDA and CDR2 is SQIVND in the germline V gene (reference sequence). The CDR3 is CASRAGDYSNQPQHF. The CDR3 bases are TGTGCCAGTCGGGCGGGGGACTATAGCAATCAGCCCCAGCATTTT.

The V call is TRBV12-3 or TRBV12-4, the J call TRBJ2-1, with a possible D match to TRBD1 (5 bases). Trimming removed 1 base from V and 1 base from J, with 8 bases in between. The CDR3 has 15 residues. CDR3 in amino acids: CASSLDRPSYNEQFF. Here the CDR3 DNA reads TGTGCCAGCAGTTTAGACAGGCCGTCCTACAATGAGCAGTTCTTC.